This T cell receptor beta chain was profiled in a study of T cells after yellow fever vaccination. Study observations and caveats: A limited proportion of clonotypes was detected within both the CD4 and CD8 compartments. Researchers report a weaker secondary response that nonetheless peaked faster, day 5 versus 15. Reappearance after the booster was observed for most primary-vaccination clones (around 96% CD4, about 91% CD8).

They built TCR cDNA with 5'RACE template switching, a step that put in a universal primer site and UMIs. TCRdb analysed the 5' RACE reads with MiXCR anew, one entry per CDR3 protein. This sample yields some 200,000 distinct CDR3 sequences, of which 11% are seen a single time; 35% to 40% belongs to the top ten. With 5 bases clipped from V and 3 bases from J, the junction kept 3 bases outside the gene matches. Germline CDR1 SNHLY, CDR2 FYNNEI. The CDR3 totals 13 residues. To note about this clonotype: Its target is unknown.

The rearrangement uses TRBV2 and TRBJ2-5; 7 bases are a match to TRBD1. The source is a man between 18 and 29 years old who received the YFV17D yellow fever vaccine. The sample in question was CD8+ T cells sorted from PBMCs, obtained 15 days after the yellow fever booster vaccination. The CDR3 reads CASSTGTEETQYF. The CDR3 DNA sequence: TGTGCCAGCAGTACCGGGACAGAAGAGACCCAGTACTTC.